What follows are 8 T cell receptor beta chains derived from one specimen sequenced in a study of CD8 T cells in ankylosing spondylitis. Findings of the study overall: Apparently characteristic of ankylosing spondylitis blood was a TCR beta motif (about 8 highly homologous variants).

Antigens for these TCRs are unknown. TCRdb reprocessed the 5' RACE reads via MiXCR and lists one record per CDR3 protein. The data hold 400,000 or so distinct CDR3 sequences, with 26% observed a single time. The sample was blood, either unsorted or a sorted T cell fraction (not recorded which). The receptors originated from a male donor with ankylosing spondylitis.

The J gene is TRBJ2-4, the V gene TRBV20-1, with TRBD2 as a possible D gene (5 bases). This CDR3 has 13 amino acids. Germline V gene lookup returns CDR1 DFQATT and CDR2 SNEGSKA (reference sequence). Trimming left V 3 bases short and J 3 bases short, with 9 bases between. CDR3 sequence: CSARVRVKNIQYF. The DNA of the CDR3 is TGCAGTGCTAGGGTGCGGGTCAAAAACATTCAGTACTTC.

The chain recombines TRBV27 with TRBJ1-5; weak D call: TRBD1 (5 bases). The V end was cut by 2 bases, the J end by 1 base, with 15 bases between. The CDR3 spans 17 residues. Germline V lookup: CDR1 MNHEY, CDR2 SMNVEV (reference sequence). CDR3 in amino acids: CASSLTRGMASNQPQHF. The CDR3 DNA follows: TGTGCCAGCAGTTTAACTCGGGGGATGGCCAGCAATCAGCCCCAGCATTTT.

The sample holds a few counts of this clonotype. The chain recombines TRBV3-1 with TRBJ1-4; unclear D gene. The CDR3 totals 14 residues. In germline, CDR1 is LGHDT, CDR2 YNNKEL (reference sequence). The germline V and J ends were trimmed by 4 bases and 4 bases, with 10 bases remaining between them. The CDR3 here is CASSLRAFNEKLFF. In nucleotides, the CDR3 is TGTGCCAGCAGCCTTAGGGCGTTTAATGAAAAACTGTTTTTT.

V gene TRBV21-1 combines with J gene TRBJ2-7; the table's D call, TRBD2, has no DNA check behind it. TRBV21-1 is recorded as a pseudogene. The CDR3 runs 16 residues. Here the CDR3 DNA reads TGTGCCAGCAGCAAAACAGAAAGACAGCGGTCGAGGATGCAGTACTTC. It translates to CASSKTERQRSRMQYF.

Ten or more counts support this clonotype. V is TRBV10-3 and J is TRBJ1-1; D is possibly TRBD1 (6 bases). Trimming stripped 2 bases from V and 6 bases from J, with 16 bases between. Germline CDR1 reads ENHRY; CDR2 reads SYGVKD. The CDR3 totals 15 residues. CDR3 bases: TGTGCCATCAGTGAGCCGTCGGACAGACGCTCTGAAGCTTTCTTT. Translated, it gives CAISEPSDRRSEAFF.

The genes are TRBV29-1 and TRBJ2-1; 8 bases are shared with TRBD2. The germline CDR1 and CDR2 sequences are SQVTM and ANQGSEA. V lost 5 bases and J lost 7; bases outside the gene matches: 4. The CDR3 consists of 12 residues. This CDR3 reads CSVKLAVNEQFF. The DNA of the CDR3 is TGCAGCGTTAAACTAGCGGTGAATGAGCAGTTCTTC.

This clonotype occurred a few times. The chain combines TRBV11-2 with TRBJ2-3, with unresolved D. V dropped 5 bases and J dropped 1 base, with 7 bases sitting between them. Germline CDR1 is SGHAT and CDR2 is FQNNGV. CDR3 size: 13 residues. CDR3 in DNA: TGTGCCAGCAGCACCCTTCGCACAGATACGCAGTATTTT. Protein product: CASSTLRTDTQYF.

The chain couples TRBV27 to TRBJ2-7; D could derive from TRBD1 or TRBD2 (5 bases each). Trimming removed 0 bases at V and 3 bases at J, with 9 bases between. This CDR3 spans 14 amino acids. CDR1 is MNHEY and CDR2 is SMNVEV in the germline V gene (reference sequence). CDR3 protein: CASSLSGDHYEQYF. Here the CDR3 DNA reads TGTGCCAGCAGTTTATCGGGGGACCACTACGAGCAGTACTTC.